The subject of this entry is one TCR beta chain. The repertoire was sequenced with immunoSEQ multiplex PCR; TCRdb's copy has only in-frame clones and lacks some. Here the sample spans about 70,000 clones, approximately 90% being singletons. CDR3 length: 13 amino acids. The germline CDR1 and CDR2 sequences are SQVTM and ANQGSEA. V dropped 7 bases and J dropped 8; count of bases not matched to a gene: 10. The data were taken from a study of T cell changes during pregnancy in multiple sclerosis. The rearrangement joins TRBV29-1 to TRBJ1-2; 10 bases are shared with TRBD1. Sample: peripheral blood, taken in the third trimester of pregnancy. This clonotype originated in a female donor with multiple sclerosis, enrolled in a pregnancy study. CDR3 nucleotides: TGCAGCGCCGGAACGACAGGGGGCGACGGCTACACCTTC. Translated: CSAGTTGGDGYTF.